Each of the 23 T cell receptor beta chains below was sequenced from the same sample in a study of T-cell reconstitution after alpha-beta-depleted transplantation in children. This sample's TCRbeta library carried unique molecular identifier barcodes. Via MiXCR, TCRdb re-called the PCR reads, giving one row per CDR3 protein. The sample yields 200,000 to 250,000 distinct CDR3 sequences, 9.5% to 13% seen once. Sequencing used PBMCs, obtained before TCRalphabeta/CD19-depleted stem cell transplant. Every receptor here comes from a child under two years old with acute myeloid leukemia, due to receive a stem cell transplant.

This clonotype came up a few times. The chain couples TRBV19 to TRBJ2-1; TRBD2 matches 12 bases. The length of the CDR3 is 13 residues. J was trimmed by 9 bases and V by 6 bases; bases with no gene match: 3. Looked up from germline, CDR1 is LNHDA and CDR2 is SQIVND (reference sequence). The CDR3 coding sequence is TGTGCCAGTAGAGGACTAGCGGGAACTGAGCAGTTCTTC. It specifies CASRGLAGTEQFF.

The V and J genes are TRBV18 and TRBJ2-4; D not resolved. CDR3 length: 16 residues. CDR1 is KGHSH, CDR2 LQKENI, per germline. V dropped 0 bases and J dropped 0 bases, with 9 bases sitting between them. DNA for the CDR3: TGTGCCAGCTCACCACCAGGATCTATAGCCAAAAACATTCAGTACTTC. Translated: CASSPPGSIAKNIQYF. Filled out from reference TRBV18 and TRBJ2-4, the complete variable domain reads NAGVMQNPRHLVRRRGQEARLRCSPMKGHSHVYWYRQLPEEGLKFMVYLQKENIIDESGMPKERFSAEFPKEGPSILRIQQVVRGDSAAYFCASSPPGSIAKNIQYFGAGTRLSVL.

This clonotype was detected many times. The genes are TRBV7-9 and TRBJ2-1, with a tentative D call TRBD2 (6 bases). V was trimmed by 5 bases and J by 6 bases, leaving 14 bases between them. The CDR3 has 14 residues. Germline assignment: CDR1 SEHNR and CDR2 FQNEAQ (reference sequence). Here the CDR3 DNA reads TGTGCCAGCAGCCGAACCGGGGGTGTCAATGAGCAGTTCTTC. This gives the protein CASSRTGGVNEQFF.

The table lists this clonotype with many counts. V is TRBV5-4 and J is TRBJ1-2; perhaps TRBD1 as D (6 bases). V was trimmed by 0 bases and J by 5 bases, leaving 8 bases between them. Germline V gene sequence: CDR1 SGHNT, CDR2 YYREEE (reference sequence). The CDR3 spans 13 residues. In nucleotides, the CDR3 is TGTGCCAGCAGCTTGGTCGGGACATATGGCTACACCTTC. It yields the protein CASSLVGTYGYTF.

This clonotype was counted ten times or more. CDR3 sequence: CASSQRWSSLAKNIQYF. The DNA of the CDR3 is TGTGCCAGCAGCCAAAGATGGTCTTCCTTAGCCAAAAACATTCAGTACTTC. The chain couples TRBV3-1 to TRBJ2-4; D gene uncertain. CDR3 length: 17 amino acids. Germline CDR1 LGHDT, CDR2 YNNKEL (reference sequence). The germline V and J ends were trimmed by 2 bases and 0 bases, with 14 bases remaining between them.

This clonotype was observed a handful of times. This chain connects TRBV20-1 to TRBJ2-7, with D possibly being TRBD2 (7 bases). This CDR3 contains 15 residues. Per the germline V gene, CDR1 is DFQATT and CDR2 is SNEGSKA (reference sequence). CDR3 DNA: TGCTGCGGGGGCGGGACTGCGGGCCGCTCCTACGAGCAGTACTTC. Its translation is CCGGGTAGRSYEQYF.

This clonotype was counted many times. This chain connects TRBV5-1 to TRBJ1-2, with a weak D call TRBD1 (5 bases). The CDR3 has 15 residues. V lost 0 bases and J 6 bases, leaving 15 bases between the germline ends. The germline V gene encodes CDR1 SGHRS and CDR2 YFSETQ. CDR3 bases: TGCGCCAGCAGCTTGGGGCAGGGCACCCGCGATGGCTACACCTTC. Its protein is CASSLGQGTRDGYTF. The full variable domain, its missing parts supplied by reference TRBV5-1 and TRBJ1-2, is KAGVTQTPRYLIKTRGQQVTLSCSPISGHRSVSWYQQTPGQGLQFLFEYFSETQRNKGNFPGRFSGRQFSNSRSEMNVSTLELGDSALYLCASSLGQGTRDGYTFGSGTRLTVV.

Concerning this clonotype: An end of the junction differs from the germline gene, which may be a read error. The chain couples TRBV4-2 to TRBJ1-5; D remains unclear. The CDR3 is 13 amino acids. The V gene's germline CDR1 is LGHNA and CDR2 YNFKEQ. CDR3 nucleotides: TGTGCCGGCAGCCAAAAAACCGATCAGCCCCAGCATTTT. It codes for CAGSQKTDQPQHF.

This clonotype was seen at least ten times. V gene TRBV29-1 combines with J gene TRBJ2-5; D is ambiguous. There are 12 residues in the CDR3. The V end lost 5 bases, the J end lost 5 bases, and 12 bases lay between the germline ends. Germline-derived CDR1 and CDR2 are SQVTM and ANQGSEA. For the CDR3, the DNA is TGCAGCGTTACCGACCCCCTGGAGACCCAGTACTTC. It encodes CSVTDPLETQYF.

This clonotype was recorded many times. The chain uses TRBV5-5 and TRBJ2-3; D uncertain. Trimming left V 0 bases short and J 2 bases short, with 4 bases between. Germline-derived CDR1 and CDR2 are SGHKS and YYEKEE (reference sequence). This CDR3 has 13 residues. The CDR3 reads CASSLDTTDTQYF. The CDR3 DNA reads TGTGCCAGCAGCTTGGACACCACAGATACGCAGTATTTT.

Of note for this clonotype: This sequence may be a read error, since a much larger clone differs from it by one base. CDR3 in DNA: TGCAGTGCTAGAGAGCAGCAGGCAAGAGATACGCAGTATTTT. Protein: CSAREQQARDTQYF. The gene calls are TRBV20-1 and TRBJ2-3; D is unresolved. CDR3 size: 14 residues. Germline V gene sequence: CDR1 DFQATT, CDR2 SNEGSKA (reference sequence). V lost 0 bases and J 5 bases, leaving 12 bases between the germline ends.

Notes on this clonotype: A much larger clone differs by one base, so this may be a read error. This chain links TRBV7-2 with TRBJ1-1; D is unclear. CDR3 length: 13 residues. Germline CDR1 reads SGHTA; CDR2 reads FQGNSA. V shed 4 bases and J shed 13 bases, with 19 bases lying between them. CDR3 loop: CASSSRKAAHSFF. CDR3 bases: TGTGCCAGCAGCTCTAGAAAGGCAGCCCACAGTTTCTTT.

This clonotype appeared many times. This chain uses TRBV7-2 with TRBJ2-3, with D maybe TRBD2 (5 bases). CDR3 length equals 12 residues. Germline V gene data show CDR1 as SGHTA and CDR2 as FQGNSA. V shed 5 bases and J shed 11 bases, with 14 bases lying between them. CDR3 nucleotides: TGTGCCAGCAGCCCCCGGTCCGGGATGCAGTATTTT. It translates to CASSPRSGMQYF.

This clonotype was counted many times. The rearrangement joins TRBV7-2 to TRBJ1-5; D ambiguous. The germline V and J ends were trimmed by 2 bases and 0 bases, with 11 bases remaining between them. Germline V gene sequence: CDR1 SGHTA, CDR2 FQGNSA. The CDR3 runs 16 residues. DNA for the CDR3: TGTGCCAGCAGCTTATTGGGCGGCTATAGCAATCAGCCCCAGCATTTT. Protein sequence: CASSLLGGYSNQPQHF. The full variable domain, in which reference TRBV7-2 and TRBJ1-5 provide the parts outside the CDR3, is GAGVSQSPSNKVTEKGKDVELRCDPISGHTALYWYRQSLGQGLEFLIYFQGNSAPDKSGLPSDRFSAERTGGSVSTLTIQRTQQEDSAVYLCASSLLGGYSNQPQHFGDGTRLSIL.

This clonotype was counted at least ten times. The chain couples TRBV19 to TRBJ1-6, with D hard to call. CDR1 LNHDA and CDR2 SQIVND come from the germline V gene (reference sequence). Trimming shortened V by 5 bases and J by 7 bases, and 6 bases separated the two germline ends. The CDR3 sequence is 12 residues long. In nucleotides, the CDR3 is TGTGCCAGTAGTTCACAGAATTCACCCCTCCACTTT. It yields the protein CASSSQNSPLHF. The full variable domain, in which reference TRBV19 and TRBJ1-6 provide the parts outside the CDR3, is DGGITQSPKYLFRKEGQNVTLSCEQNLNHDAMYWYRQDPGQGLRLIYYSQIVNDFQKGDIAEGYSVSREKKESFPLTVTSAQKNPTAFYLCASSSQNSPLHFGNGTRLTVT.

The CDR3 spells CASSELRGGECFF. CDR3 sequence (DNA): TGCGCCAGCAGCGAGCTAAGGGGGGGAGAGTGTTTCTTT. The gene calls are TRBV5-1 and TRBJ1-1; tentative D call: TRBD1 (6 bases). Looked up from germline, CDR1 is SGHRS and CDR2 is YFSETQ. The CDR3 is made up of 13 amino acids. V lost 4 bases to trimming and J lost 13 bases, with 20 bases between them.

In its sample, this clonotype was seen many times. The chain is built from TRBV10-3 and TRBJ2-4; D is undetermined. This CDR3 contains 14 residues. Germline-derived CDR1 and CDR2 are ENHRY and SYGVKD. Trimming took 0 bases from V and 1 from J, leaving 4 bases between them. CDR3 DNA: TGTGCCATCAGTGAGTCAGGGGCCAAAAACATTCAGTACTTC. Residues: CAISESGAKNIQYF.

Ten or more counts support this clonotype. The CDR3 nucleotides are TGTGCCAGCTCACACGCGGAGGACACTGAAGCTTTCTTT. Translated: CASSHAEDTEAFF. The V and J genes are TRBV18 and TRBJ1-1, with unresolved D. Deletions cut 4 bases from V and 3 bases from J, with 9 bases between. The CDR3 has 13 amino acids. CDR1 and CDR2 from the germline V gene are KGHSH and LQKENI.

Comments on this clonotype: With a much larger clone just one base away, this may be a read error. Since the CDR3 does not end with the conserved phenylalanine or tryptophan, this likely comes from a read error. This sequence joins TRBV6-1 and TRBJ1-2; no firm D call. Germline V CDR1 and CDR2: MNHNS, SASEGT. V lost 6 bases, J lost 8 bases, and 16 bases lay in between. CDR3 length: 13 residues. CDR3 amino acids: CASSGLTRGGYTV. CDR3 bases: TGTGCCAGCAGCGGGCTTACACGTGGGGGCTACACCGTC.

This clonotype was observed at least ten times. The rearrangement links TRBV30 to TRBJ1-5, with 9 positions matching TRBD1. The CDR3 covers 15 residues. The V gene end was trimmed by 3 bases and the J gene end by 4 bases; junction bases not matched to a gene: 7. CDR1 is GTSNPN and CDR2 is SVGIG in the germline V gene (reference sequence). CDR3: CAWSRQGGGNQPQHF. The CDR3 coding sequence is TGTGCCTGGAGCCGACAGGGGGGAGGAAATCAGCCCCAGCATTTT.

This rearrangement joins TRBV5-1 to TRBJ2-3; 10 bases line up with TRBD2. The length of the CDR3 is 17 residues. With 0 bases clipped from V and 5 bases from J, the junction kept 9 bases outside the gene matches. CDR1 is SGHRS and CDR2 is YFSETQ in the germline V gene. In DNA, the CDR3 is TGCGCCAGCAGCTTGGGGCTAGCGGGAGTGTTAGGAGATACGCAGTATTTT. Translating gives CASSLGLAGVLGDTQYF.

This clonotype occurred many times. V is TRBV7-9 and J is TRBJ1-2; 8 nucleotides align to TRBD1. The CDR3 is 14 amino acids. V lost 3 bases and J lost 7; bases outside the gene matches: 7. Looked up from germline, CDR1 is SEHNR and CDR2 is FQNEAQ (reference sequence). CDR3 in amino acids: CASSFPTGGFGYTF. CDR3 DNA sequence: TGTGCCAGCAGCTTTCCTACAGGGGGTTTTGGCTACACCTTC.

The sample holds many counts of this clonotype. The genes are TRBV20-1 and TRBJ2-6; weak D call: TRBD1 (5 bases). V lost 0 bases and J lost 4, with 10 bases in between. This CDR3 has 15 residues. Germline CDR1 and CDR2: DFQATT and SNEGSKA (reference sequence). CDR3 sequence reads: CSARDQRGGANVLTF. The CDR3 DNA reads TGCAGTGCTAGAGATCAAAGGGGAGGGGCCAACGTCCTGACTTTC.